The entry below gives a single T cell receptor beta chain sequence along with its context. This CDR3 comprises 14 residues. Germline assignment: CDR1 KGHSH and CDR2 LQKENI. Trimming took 3 bases from V and 5 from J; bases not matched to a gene: 1. The entry originates in a study of OX40 agonist ivuxolimab in advanced cancers. Assay: immunoSEQ multiplex PCR; the TCRdb copy retains only in-frame clones and omits some. Among 75,000 to 90,000 clones, roughly 90% were seen once, and the ten largest hold about a tenth. The rearrangement joins TRBV18 to TRBJ1-5; TRBD1 matches at 10 bases. Sample: CD4+ or CD8+ T cells sorted from blood, taken in a trial of the OX40 agonist ivuxolimab. The TCR was taken from an adult with an advanced solid tumor such as melanoma, head and neck, liver or kidney cancer. DNA of the CDR3: TGTGCCAGCTCACCTGGGACAGGGGATCAGCCCCAGCATTTT. Protein: CASSPGTGDQPQHF.